The sequence of this TCR beta chain was determined in a study of human T cells and chemical hapten exposure. Study-wide context: Patch tests of 0.01% DPC on the upper back were read at 6 days.

One entry per CDR3 protein, called by TCRdb with MiXCR from the RACE reads. The sample holds fewer than 80,000 distinct CDR3 sequences, approximately 10% seen once. In this sample, this clonotype turned up a few times. Its antigen is unidentified. Regarding the study as a whole: Patch test score showed a positive correlation with PT1 expanded TCR counts. Large CDR3 similarity clusters arose significantly more often from expanded TCRs than from controls.

The CDR3 sequence is 16 residues long. Trimming at V came to 5 bases and at J to 3 bases, leaving 12 bases not matched to a gene. Germline loops: CDR1 MNHEY, CDR2 SVGEGT. Described time point: patch test 3, about 24 weeks after DPC sensitization. Treatment defined: therapeutic diphenylcyclopropenone sensitization with weekly scalp DPC. The TCR was taken from a woman in her thirties with alopecia areata. Some clones in this sample may be carry-over from other donors' samples. Specimen: whole blood, collected in connection with sensitization to the hapten diphenylcyclopropenone (DPC). J is TRBJ2-7 and V is TRBV6-2 or TRBV6-3; 8 bases match TRBD2. Here the CDR3 reads CASSGLGTSGIYEQYF. The CDR3 nucleotides are TGTGCCAGCAGTGGATTGGGAACTAGCGGAATCTACGAGCAGTACTTC.